The 10 T cell receptor beta chains below were found in one sample sequenced in a study of shared clonotypes between healthy human individuals (TCRdb year 2020). Library creation used the immunoSEQ multiplex PCR assay. TCRdb carries this immuneACCESS record with in-frame sequences only. Its versions omit some clonotypes, under half of them owing to an unresolved V gene in the studies checked, with the rest unexplained. In this sample the table shows around 580,000 clones, roughly 98% of which occur a single time. 0.25% to 0.35% of the sample is taken by the ten largest. CD8 naive samples consisted of CD45RO-negative cells that were positively selected for CCR7, yielding a CD45RA+CCR7+ population without TemRA cells. Sequencing input: naive CD8+ T cells sorted from blood. The label giving this sample's cell subset or site can be read as: CD45RA+CCR7+. Receptor source: a man aged 25-45 years in good health.

The chain uses TRBV28 and TRBJ2-7; TRBD1 is a possible D gene (6 bases). Germline V gene lookup returns CDR1 MDHEN and CDR2 SYDVKM. The CDR3 length is 12 residues. Trimming cost V 5 bases and J 6 bases, with 11 bases left between them. CDR3 sequence reads: CASSKQGPEQYF. DNA for the CDR3: TGTGCCAGCAGTAAACAGGGCCCCGAGCAGTACTTC. The complete variable domain, with remaining parts taken from reference TRBV28 and TRBJ2-7, reads DVKVTQSSRYLVKRTGEKVFLECVQDMDHENMFWYRQDPGLGLRLIYFSYDVKMKEKGDIPEGYSVSREKKERFSLILESASTNQTSMYLCASSKQGPEQYFGPGTRLTVT.

This clone appeared a single time. Here the CDR3 reads CASSYGARLVPYGYTF. The DNA of the CDR3 is TGTGCCAGCAGTTACGGGGCCAGATTAGTTCCCTATGGCTACACCTTC. The gene calls are TRBV6-5 and TRBJ1-2; a possible D gene is TRBD1 (5 bases). The length of the CDR3 is 16 residues. In germline, CDR1 is MNHEY, CDR2 SVGAGI. Deletions cut 2 bases from V and 4 bases from J, with 17 bases between.

CDR3 amino acids: CASSRGTGELFF. CDR3 DNA sequence: TGTGCCAGCTCAAGAGGCACCGGGGAGCTGTTTTTT. The rearrangement joins TRBV28 to TRBJ2-2; no reliable D call. Germline V gives CDR1 MDHEN, CDR2 SYDVKM. V lost 8 bases and J 4 bases, leaving 8 bases between the germline ends. The CDR3 has 12 residues.

The CDR3 sequence is CASSPVADTTDTQYF. The CDR3 region has the DNA TGCGCCAGCAGCCCGGTTGCGGACACCACAGATACGCAGTATTTT. V gene TRBV4-1 combines with J gene TRBJ2-3, with a weak D call TRBD1 (5 bases). Germline V CDR1 and CDR2: MGHRA, YSYEKL. With 4 bases removed from V and 2 bases from J, the gap between germline ends came to 13 bases. CDR3 size: 15 residues.

This chain uses TRBV6-6 with TRBJ2-7, with a weak D call TRBD2 (5 bases). The CDR3 totals 16 residues. V was clipped by 0 bases and J by 3 bases, with 15 bases between them. Germline CDR1 reads MNHNY; CDR2 reads SVGAGI (reference sequence). CDR3 nucleotide sequence: TGTGCCAGCAGTTACTCGATAGGGAGTCGAATCTACGAGCAGTACTTC. This translates into CASSYSIGSRIYEQYF.

The CDR3 sequence is CSVEGGDWPTDTQYF. The CDR3 DNA reads TGCAGCGTTGAGGGGGGGGATTGGCCAACAGATACGCAGTATTTT. J is TRBJ2-3 and V is TRBV29-1, with 7 bases identical to TRBD2. Germline V gives CDR1 SQVTM, CDR2 ANQGSEA. This CDR3 has 15 residues. After removal of 3 bases from V and 3 bases from J, the junction contained 9 bases not matched to a gene.

The chain has TRBV27 and TRBJ2-1; tentatively, D is TRBD2 (5 bases). Germline CDR1 MNHEY, CDR2 SMNVEV (reference sequence). This CDR3 contains 13 residues. V lost 7 bases to trimming and J lost 9 bases, with 16 bases between them. This CDR3 is CASKEKRISEQFF. The DNA of the CDR3 is TGTGCCAGCAAAGAGAAGCGGATAAGTGAGCAGTTCTTC.

The chain has TRBV27 and TRBJ1-4; 7 bases are shared with TRBD1. CDR3 length: 12 amino acids. After removal of 8 bases from V and 10 bases from J, the junction contained 7 bases not matched to a gene. Germline V gives CDR1 MNHEY, CDR2 SMNVEV (reference sequence). This CDR3 is CASGWDSLKLFF. The CDR3 region has the DNA TGTGCCAGCGGATGGGACAGCTTAAAACTGTTTTTT. Combining the CDR3 with reference TRBV27 and TRBJ1-4 gives the whole variable domain EAQVTQNPRYLITVTGKKLTVTCSQNMNHEYMSWYRQDPGLGLRQIYYSMNVEVTDKGDVPEGYKVSRKEKRNFPLILESPSPNQTSLYFCASGWDSLKLFFGSGTQLSVL.

The J gene is TRBJ2-1, the V gene TRBV28; maybe TRBD2 (6 bases). This CDR3 has 15 residues. Germline V gene lookup returns CDR1 MDHEN and CDR2 SYDVKM. Trimming shortened V by 6 bases and J by 9 bases, and 21 bases separated the two germline ends. The CDR3 coding sequence is TGTGCCAGCAGGGATCCGGGACGGGGGATCGGTGAGCAGTTCTTC. Translated, it gives CASRDPGRGIGEQFF.

This rearrangement joins TRBV7-9 to TRBJ1-2; 7 positions agree with TRBD1. The CDR3 totals 14 residues. The germline CDR1 and CDR2 sequences are SEHNR and FQNEAQ (reference sequence). The junction had 3 bases not matched to a gene; V was cut back by 1 base and J by 4 bases. The CDR3 is CASSLGDSFYGYTF. The CDR3 region has the DNA TGTGCCAGCAGCTTAGGGGACAGCTTCTATGGCTACACCTTC.